This T cell receptor (beta chain) is drawn from a study of T cell changes during pregnancy in multiple sclerosis (dated by TCRdb to the late 2010s). A note on the overall study: In women with multiple sclerosis, the researchers looked at how the T cell repertoire shifted as pregnancy progressed.

The library was prepared using the immunoSEQ multiplex PCR assay. What TCRdb holds here is the immuneACCESS table cut down to in-frame rearrangements. Part of the clones is not present; checked against another copy, under half of the missing clones reflect an unresolved V gene, and the others are unexplained. In all, the sample holds fewer than 80,000 clones, and around 90% of those were seen once. The top ten clonotypes cover roughly 0.3% of the sample. Comment on this clone: Its antigen remains unidentified. No base quality values were provided; no much bigger clone lies one nucleotide off.

Germline trimming: 0 bases from V, 1 base from J; junction bases outside gene matches: 3. Its CDR3 holds 16 amino acids, cysteine through phenylalanine. Only the CDR3 DNA is retained, 48 bases long and in frame from the first base. The germline V gene specifies LGHNA as CDR1 and YNFKEQ as CDR2. The sequence links TRBV4-2 to TRBJ1-3, with 7 bases in between that match TRBD1. The TCR originated in a female donor in good health, enrolled as a control in a pregnancy study. This material consisted of CD4+ T cells from peripheral blood mononuclear cells, taken in the third trimester of pregnancy. The CDR3: CASSQDPTGSGNTIYF. The DNA sequence follows: TGTGCCAGCAGCCAAGATCCGACAGGGTCTGGAAACACCATATATTTT.